These 32 T cell receptor beta chains were sequenced from one sample in a study of human T cells and chemical hapten exposure. Time point described: healthy volunteer bleed at 2 weeks. Extraction of total RNA was performed on unfractionated whole blood. TCRdb independently ran MiXCR on the RACE reads; one entry per CDR3 protein. The sample has 35,000 to 50,000 distinct CDR3 sequences, 3.5% to 4.5% seen once. The sequenced material came from whole blood. These receptors were collected from a female donor in good health. Some clones in this sample may be carry-over from other donors' samples.

This clonotype was counted many times. The chain uses TRBV7-9 and TRBJ1-5; 7 bases fit TRBD1. Unmatched junction bases numbered 15, after V lost 3 bases and J lost 7 bases. In germline, CDR1 is SEHNR, CDR2 FQNEAQ (reference sequence). There are 17 residues in the CDR3. CDR3 protein: CASSFGSGTAFIQPQHF. In DNA, the CDR3 is TGTGCCAGCAGCTTTGGTTCCGGGACAGCGTTTATACAGCCCCAGCATTTT.

The chain combines TRBV3-1 with TRBJ2-1; a possible D gene is TRBD2 (6 bases). The CDR3 is 13 amino acids. With 4 bases removed from V and 4 bases from J, the gap between germline ends came to 8 bases. Germline V gene sequence: CDR1 LGHDT, CDR2 YNNKEL (reference sequence). In nucleotides, the CDR3 is TGTGCCAGCAGCCGGGACTCATACAATGAGCAGTTCTTC. It is translated as CASSRDSYNEQFF.

CDR3 DNA sequence: TGTGCCAGCAGGGGGGACAGGATCGGGGAAGCTTTCTTT. Amino acids: CASRGDRIGEAFF. J is TRBJ1-1 and V is TRBV2; 8 bases are a match to TRBD1. Per the germline V gene, CDR1 is SNHLY and CDR2 is FYNNEI. The CDR3 totals 13 residues. V was pared by 6 bases and J by 8 bases, with 8 bases of the junction left unmatched.

This clonotype was detected ten times or more. This chain connects TRBV12-3 or TRBV12-4 to TRBJ2-3; no reliable D call. V lost 7 bases and J lost 0, with 5 bases in between. This CDR3 contains 12 residues. In nucleotides, the CDR3 is TGTGCCAGCACCGCTAGCACAGATACGCAGTATTTT. It specifies CASTASTDTQYF.

This clonotype was seen repeatedly, ten times or more. This chain links TRBV12-3 or TRBV12-4 with TRBJ1-3; 10 nucleotides match TRBD1. The CDR3 consists of 17 residues. Trimming at V came to 3 bases and at J to 0 bases, leaving 5 bases not matched to a gene. Written as DNA, the CDR3 is TGTGCCAGCAGTTTGGGGGACAGGGGAAGCTCTGGAAACACCATATATTTT. Translation: CASSLGDRGSSGNTIYF.

This clonotype appeared a few times. For the CDR3, the DNA is TGTGCCAGCAGGATAATGGGACTAGCGGGGGCCCGCACAGATACGCAGTATTTT. The encoded protein is CASRIMGLAGARTDTQYF. The chain joins TRBV27 to TRBJ2-3; the match to TRBD2 covers 14 bases. Germline V gene data show CDR1 as MNHEY and CDR2 as SMNVEV (reference sequence). The CDR3 sequence is 18 residues long. Trimming took 6 bases from V and 1 from J; bases not matched to a gene: 9.

The table lists this clonotype with a few counts. The CDR3 loop reads CASSPQAGDSGNTIYF. The CDR3 DNA sequence: TGTGCCAGCAGCCCCCAAGCAGGGGATTCTGGAAACACCATATATTTT. The chain employs TRBV5-4 and TRBJ1-3, with TRBD1 as a possible D gene (6 bases). V was shortened by 4 bases and J by 1 base, with 15 bases between the two germline ends. Germline loops: CDR1 SGHNT, CDR2 YYREEE (reference sequence). This CDR3 comprises 16 residues.

The rearrangement links TRBV5-4 to TRBJ1-3; 10 bases fit TRBD1. The trim removed 3 bases at V and 4 bases at J, leaving 4 bases unmatched. Looked up from germline, CDR1 is SGHNT and CDR2 is YYREEE (reference sequence). The CDR3 has 15 residues. In nucleotides, the CDR3 is TGTGCCAGCAGCTCCGGGACAGGGGTCGGAAACACCATATATTTT. Translating gives CASSSGTGVGNTIYF.

This clonotype was counted ten times or more. The chain carries TRBV20-1 and TRBJ1-1, with TRBD1 matching 7 bases. This CDR3 comprises 16 residues. V lost 1 base to trimming and J lost 1 base; unmatched junction nucleotides: 9. Germline CDR1 DFQATT, CDR2 SNEGSKA (reference sequence). This CDR3 reads CSARAPIGGPNTEAFF. In DNA form, the CDR3 reads TGCAGTGCTAGAGCTCCCATAGGGGGCCCGAACACTGAAGCTTTCTTT.

This clonotype was seen ten or more times. This rearrangement joins TRBV9 to TRBJ2-3; D unclear. The germline V and J ends were trimmed by 0 bases and 2 bases, with 7 bases remaining between them. Germline-derived CDR1 and CDR2 are SGDLS and YYNGEE. The CDR3 sequence is 14 residues long. CDR3 bases: TGTGCCAGCAGCGTAGAGGGAATCACAGATACGCAGTATTTT. Translation gives CASSVEGITDTQYF.

This clonotype has a count of ten or more. V is TRBV12-3 or TRBV12-4 and J is TRBJ2-3; the D is unclear. V was cut by 3 bases and J by 2 bases, with 12 bases left in between. CDR3 length equals 15 residues. The CDR3 DNA reads TGTGCCAGCAGTTTCCGAGCGCTTAACACAGATACGCAGTATTTT. Protein sequence: CASSFRALNTDTQYF.

This clonotype appeared many times. V and J are TRBV12-3 or TRBV12-4 and TRBJ1-5; D is ambiguous. Trimming removed 1 base from V and 1 base from J, with 5 bases in between. The CDR3 length is 14 residues. The CDR3 protein is CASSLEDSNQPQHF. In DNA form, the CDR3 reads TGTGCCAGCAGTTTAGAGGACAGCAATCAGCCCCAGCATTTT.

This clonotype was counted many times. This chain joins TRBV7-2 and TRBJ2-3; D gene unclear. Trimming removed 2 bases at V and 3 bases at J, with 15 bases between. CDR3 size: 16 residues. Germline loops: CDR1 SGHTA, CDR2 FQGNSA. CDR3: CASSLLVVETTDTQYF. In DNA form, the CDR3 reads TGTGCCAGCAGCTTATTAGTGGTCGAAACTACAGATACGCAGTATTTT. Together with reference TRBV7-2 and TRBJ2-3, the CDR3 gives the full variable domain: GAGVSQSPSNKVTEKGKDVELRCDPISGHTALYWYRQSLGQGLEFLIYFQGNSAPDKSGLPSDRFSAERTGGSVSTLTIQRTQQEDSAVYLCASSLLVVETTDTQYFGPGTRLTVL.

This clonotype showed up many times. The rearrangement uses TRBV6-5 and TRBJ1-4, with unresolved D. V lost 0 bases, J lost 4 bases, and 6 bases lay in between. Germline V CDR1 and CDR2: MNHEY, SVGAGI. The CDR3 consists of 14 residues. The CDR3 region has the DNA TGTGCCAGCAGTTACTCACCGAGTAATGAAAAACTGTTTTTT. Translation gives CASSYSPSNEKLFF.

This clonotype came up many times. The chain has TRBV7-2 and TRBJ1-4; 7 nucleotides line up with TRBD1. With 1 base clipped from V and 6 bases from J, the junction kept 5 bases outside the gene matches. Looked up from germline, CDR1 is SGHTA and CDR2 is FQGNSA. The CDR3 has 15 amino acids. CDR3 protein: CASSLVSGGYEKLFF. The CDR3 DNA is TGTGCCAGCAGCTTAGTGTCAGGGGGATATGAAAAACTGTTTTTT.

At least ten counts were recorded for this clonotype. The chain is built from TRBV7-2 and TRBJ1-1; tentatively, D is TRBD1 (5 bases). V was trimmed by 4 bases and J by 8 bases, leaving 17 bases between them. Germline V gives CDR1 SGHTA, CDR2 FQGNSA. This CDR3 has 14 amino acids. The CDR3 sequence is CASSSPQGEEEAFF. As DNA, the CDR3 is TGTGCCAGCAGCTCTCCGCAGGGTGAGGAGGAAGCTTTCTTT.

The rearrangement uses TRBV20-1 and TRBJ1-4; maybe TRBD1 (5 bases). The CDR3 runs 14 residues. The germline CDR1 and CDR2 sequences are DFQATT and SNEGSKA (reference sequence). Trimming shortened V by 1 base and J by 7 bases, and 13 bases separated the two germline ends. The CDR3 protein is CSARGPGSFEKLFF. The CDR3 bases are TGCAGTGCTAGAGGGCCAGGGTCCTTTGAAAAACTGTTTTTT.

This clonotype has at least ten counts. V is TRBV7-9 and J is TRBJ2-5; maybe TRBD1 (7 bases). Germline V lookup: CDR1 SEHNR, CDR2 FQNEAQ (reference sequence). The V end lost 5 bases, the J end lost 5 bases, and 18 bases lay between the germline ends. This CDR3 spans 15 amino acids. DNA of the CDR3: TGTGCCAGCAGCAACGCGGGACAGTATTGGGAGACCCAGTACTTC. Its protein product is CASSNAGQYWETQYF.

This clonotype was picked up many times. The chain carries TRBV2 and TRBJ1-2; D not certain. Germline CDR1 is SNHLY and CDR2 is FYNNEI. The CDR3 contains 13 residues. Trimming pared 9 bases from V and 7 bases from J, leaving 18 bases between. The CDR3 region is CARGLGLTSGYTF. The CDR3, as DNA: TGTGCCAGGGGCTTGGGGTTAACGAGTGGCTACACCTTC. The full variable domain, with the rest looked up from reference TRBV2 and TRBJ1-2, is EPEVTQTPSHQVTQMGQEVILRCVPISNHLYFYWYRQILGQKVEFLVSFYNNEISEKSEIFDDQFSVERPDGSNFTLKIRSTKLEDSAMYFCARGLGLTSGYTFGSGTRLTVV.

The table lists this clonotype with a few counts. V is TRBV20-1 and J is TRBJ2-3; TRBD2 agrees at 10 bases. The length of the CDR3 is 14 residues. CDR1 and CDR2 from the germline V gene are DFQATT and SNEGSKA (reference sequence). V was pared by 8 bases and J by 6 bases, with 11 bases of the junction left unmatched. Written as DNA, the CDR3 is TGCAGTCCCTACACTAGCGGGGTGGGTGATACGCAGTATTTT. As protein: CSPYTSGVGDTQYF.

This clonotype was detected ten times or more. V usage is TRBV5-5 and J usage is TRBJ2-5; 11 bases align to TRBD2. With 0 bases clipped from V and 4 bases from J, the junction kept 11 bases outside the gene matches. The germline V gene encodes CDR1 SGHKS and CDR2 YYEKEE (reference sequence). The CDR3 has 18 amino acids. This CDR3 reads CASSLGAGSGGAGETQYF. As DNA, the CDR3 is TGTGCCAGCAGCTTGGGCGCGGGTAGCGGGGGGGCCGGAGAGACCCAGTACTTC.

This clonotype was picked up many times. The chain links TRBV28 to TRBJ1-1, with D perhaps matching TRBD1 (6 bases). Germline assignment: CDR1 MDHEN and CDR2 SYDVKM. This CDR3 contains 14 residues. The ends were cut back, 6 bases at V and 5 bases at J, with 16 bases in the middle. The CDR3 loop reads CASSLSGETTEAFF. The CDR3 region has the DNA TGTGCCAGCAGCCTCTCAGGGGAGACGACTGAAGCTTTCTTT.

This clonotype was recorded many times. The genes are TRBV12-3 or TRBV12-4 and TRBJ1-4; the match to TRBD1 covers 8 bases. V gave up 8 bases and J gave up 7 bases; unmatched junction bases: 12. The CDR3 covers 15 residues. The CDR3 DNA reads as TGTGCCAGCTGGCAGGGGGCAGGGGGGACTGAAAAACTGTTTTTT. Amino acids: CASWQGAGGTEKLFF.

This clonotype was detected many times. This sequence joins TRBV12-3 or TRBV12-4 and TRBJ2-3; 12 bases match TRBD2. The CDR3 runs 15 residues. The J segment lost 1 base and the V segment lost 8 bases, leaving 4 bases of the junction unmatched. The DNA for the CDR3 is TGTGCCAGCCGGGCTAGCGGGGGGGGCACAGATACGCAGTATTTT. Protein sequence: CASRASGGGTDTQYF.

This clonotype was recorded many times. The gene calls are TRBV20-1 and TRBJ1-2; D not resolved. Germline values: CDR1 DFQATT, CDR2 SNEGSKA (reference sequence). The CDR3 runs 12 residues. Deletions cut 4 bases from V and 8 bases from J, with 14 bases between. DNA for the CDR3: TGCAGTGCTATAGCCATTTACGGGGGCTACACCTTC. Its translation is CSAIAIYGGYTF.

The sample holds many counts of this clonotype. The chain is built from TRBV12-3 or TRBV12-4 and TRBJ2-1; 11 nucleotides align to TRBD2. V shed 2 bases, J shed 15 bases, and the junction held 6 bases outside the gene matches. The CDR3 is made up of 13 amino acids. The CDR3 protein is CASSLTSGGVVFF. CDR3 bases: TGTGCCAGCAGTTTAACTAGCGGGGGAGTGGTGTTCTTC.

The rearrangement links TRBV6-6 to TRBJ2-3, with TRBD2 as a possible D gene (5 bases). CDR3 length: 14 amino acids. The V end lost 6 bases, the J end lost 4 bases, and 14 bases lay between the germline ends. Germline CDR1 and CDR2: MNHNY and SVGAGI (reference sequence). CDR3 nucleotides: TGTGCCAGCAGCCACGTAGCGCTTCCAGATACGCAGTATTTT. This sequence encodes CASSHVALPDTQYF.

A remark on this clonotype: This could be a read error, since a much larger clone is one nucleotide away. The chain is built from TRBV5-5 and TRBJ1-1; maybe TRBD1 (6 bases). The CDR3 spans 13 residues. The germline CDR1 and CDR2 sequences are SGHKS and YYEKEE (reference sequence). CDR3 amino acids: CASSLGGDTEVFF. In DNA, the CDR3 is TGTGCCAGCAGCTTGGGGGGGGACACTGAAGTTTTCTTT.

In its sample, this clonotype was seen many times. The V and J genes are TRBV29-1 and TRBJ1-5; D perhaps matches TRBD1 (5 bases). Trimming left V 5 bases short and J 4 bases short, with 18 bases between. Germline V gives CDR1 SQVTM, CDR2 ANQGSEA. This CDR3 contains 15 residues. The DNA of the CDR3 is TGCAGCGTTAACATCCGGGGCTCTAGGAATCAGCCCCAGCATTTT. Its translation: CSVNIRGSRNQPQHF.

This clonotype was seen only a few times. The V gene is TRBV6-1, the J gene TRBJ1-5, with TRBD1 as a possible D gene (6 bases). The CDR3 spans 15 residues. CDR1 and CDR2 from the germline V gene are MNHNS and SASEGT. Trimming took 6 bases from V and 2 from J, leaving 14 bases between them. CDR3 DNA sequence: TGTGCCAGCAGGGATGGAAGGGGGGGCAATCAGCCCCAGCATTTT. Encoded protein: CASRDGRGGNQPQHF.

This clonotype was detected ten times or more. The V gene is TRBV12-3 or TRBV12-4, the J gene TRBJ1-1, with 7 bases matching TRBD1. The V gene end was trimmed by 6 bases and the J gene end by 6 bases; junction bases not matched to a gene: 7. CDR3 length equals 13 residues. DNA for the CDR3: TGTGCCAGCAGCCCGACAGGGATCCCTGAAGCTTTCTTT. As protein: CASSPTGIPEAFF.

This clonotype has a count of ten or more. The V gene is TRBV12-3 or TRBV12-4, the J gene TRBJ2-7, with D perhaps TRBD2 (6 bases). Trimming stripped 6 bases from V and 0 bases from J, with 12 bases between. The CDR3 runs to 14 residues. The CDR3 DNA follows: TGTGCCAGCAGCCGCACGACTAGCTCCTACGAGCAGTACTTC. Its translation is CASSRTTSSYEQYF.